Reported below is one TCR beta chain. As yet, its antigen is unknown. Sequencing was performed with immunoSEQ multiplex PCR; in TCRdb, only in-frame clones are kept and a portion is missing. The table shows around 100,000 clones, with 86% occurring only once. The entry originates in a study of T cell responses to AZD1222 COVID-19 vaccine. Study findings and constraints: Repertoire collection took place solely once the T cell response had peaked. It should be noted that donors were predominantly white British and more often female, and clonal diversity was possibly underestimated.

This CDR3 region has 15 residues. Germline V gene lookup returns CDR1 SGHRS and CDR2 YFSETQ. V lost 0 bases and J 2 bases, leaving 9 bases between the germline ends. This specimen was peripheral blood, taken on day 0 of AZD1222 vaccination. This TCR came from an adult in good health. The chain joins TRBV5-1 to TRBJ1-5; tentatively, D is TRBD1 (6 bases). The CDR3 loop is CASSLGTVGNQPQHF. The CDR3 nucleotides are TGCGCCAGCAGCTTGGGGACAGTGGGCAATCAGCCCCAGCATTTT.